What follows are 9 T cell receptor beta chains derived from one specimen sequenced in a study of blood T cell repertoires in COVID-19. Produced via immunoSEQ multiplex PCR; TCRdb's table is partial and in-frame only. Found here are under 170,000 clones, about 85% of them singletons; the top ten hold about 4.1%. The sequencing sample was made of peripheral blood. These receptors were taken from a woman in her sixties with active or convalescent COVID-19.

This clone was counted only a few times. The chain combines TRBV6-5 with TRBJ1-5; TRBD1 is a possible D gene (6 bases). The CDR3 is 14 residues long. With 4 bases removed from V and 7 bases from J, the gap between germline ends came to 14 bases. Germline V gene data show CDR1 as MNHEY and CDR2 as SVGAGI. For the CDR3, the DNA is TGTGCCAGCAGTTCTACAGGGTTTAACCAGCCCCAGCATTTT. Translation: CASSSTGFNQPQHF.

The CDR3 nucleotides are TGCGCCAGCACCCCGAGTGGGGCAGAAGAGACCCAGTACTTC. Its translation: CASTPSGAEETQYF. The gene calls are TRBV5-1 and TRBJ2-5; TRBD1 is a possible D gene (5 bases). The CDR3 has 14 residues. The ends were cut back, 6 bases at V and 3 bases at J, with 15 bases in the middle. Germline V gene data show CDR1 as SGHRS and CDR2 as YFSETQ.

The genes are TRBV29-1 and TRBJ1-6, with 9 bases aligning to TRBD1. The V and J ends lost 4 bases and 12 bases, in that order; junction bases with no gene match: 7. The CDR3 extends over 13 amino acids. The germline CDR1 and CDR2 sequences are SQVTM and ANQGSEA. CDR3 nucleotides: TGCAGCGTTGCCACCGGGACAGGGTTACCCCTCCACTTT. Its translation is CSVATGTGLPLHF.

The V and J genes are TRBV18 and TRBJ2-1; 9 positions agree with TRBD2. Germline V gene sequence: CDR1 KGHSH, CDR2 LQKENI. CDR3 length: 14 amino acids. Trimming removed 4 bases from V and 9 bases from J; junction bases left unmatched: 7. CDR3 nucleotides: TGTGCCAGCTCACTGCGGGGGGGCCAGAGTGAGCAGTTCTTC. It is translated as CASSLRGGQSEQFF.

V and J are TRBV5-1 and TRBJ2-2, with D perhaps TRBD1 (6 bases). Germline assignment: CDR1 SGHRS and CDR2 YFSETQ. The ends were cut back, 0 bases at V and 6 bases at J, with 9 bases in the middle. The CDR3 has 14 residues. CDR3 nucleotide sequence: TGCGCCAGCAGCTTGGCGGCAGGGGCCGGGGAGCTGTTTTTT. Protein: CASSLAAGAGELFF.

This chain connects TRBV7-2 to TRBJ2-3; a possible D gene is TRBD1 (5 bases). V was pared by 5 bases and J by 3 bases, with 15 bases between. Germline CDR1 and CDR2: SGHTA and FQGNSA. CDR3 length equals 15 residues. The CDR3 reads CASSPQGLSTDTQYF. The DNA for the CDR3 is TGTGCCAGCAGCCCTCAGGGTTTGTCGACAGATACGCAGTATTTT.

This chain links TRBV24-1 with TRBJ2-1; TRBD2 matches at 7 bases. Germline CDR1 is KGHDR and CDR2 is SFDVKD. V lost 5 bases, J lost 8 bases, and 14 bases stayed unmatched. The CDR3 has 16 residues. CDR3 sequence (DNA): TGTGCCACCAGTGGTGCCGGGACTACCGACATTGATGAGCAGTTCTTC. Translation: CATSGAGTTDIDEQFF.

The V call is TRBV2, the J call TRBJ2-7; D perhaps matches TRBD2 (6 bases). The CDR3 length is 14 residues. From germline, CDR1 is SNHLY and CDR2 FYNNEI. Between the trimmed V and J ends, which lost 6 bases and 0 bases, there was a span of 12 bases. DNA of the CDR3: TGTGCCAGCAGCCCCGGGACTTTCTCCTACGAGCAGTACTTC. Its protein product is CASSPGTFSYEQYF.

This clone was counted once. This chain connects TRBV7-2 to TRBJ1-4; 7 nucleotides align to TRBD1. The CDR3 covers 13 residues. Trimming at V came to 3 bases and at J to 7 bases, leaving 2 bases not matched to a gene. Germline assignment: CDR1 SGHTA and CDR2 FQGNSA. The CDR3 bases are TGTGCCAGCAGCTTCGGACAGGTTGAAAAACTGTTTTTT. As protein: CASSFGQVEKLFF.